Only a few counts were recorded for the clone carrying this TCR beta chain. No antigen is known for it. One end of the junction is discordant with germline, which a read error may explain. The TCR beta CDR3 regions underwent amplification using RNA transcripts as the source. The HTBI set primed first-round TCR CDR3 RT-PCR. TCRdb redid the calling of the multiplex PCR reads with MiXCR, one entry per CDR3 protein. In the table there are roughly 750,000 distinct CDR3 sequences, about a sixth of which are singletons. Germline-derived CDR1 and CDR2 are SGHNT and YENEEA. There are 15 residues in the CDR3. The data originate from a study of T cells in Graves' hyperthyroidism and ophthalmopathy. The study, taken as a whole, reports: Prediction of ophthalmopathy progression came a median roughly 6.4 months pre-onset.

The specimen was blood. This receptor was taken from a man aged 18-30 years with Graves' hyperthyroidism. This sequence joins TRBV11-3 and TRBJ1-3; no clear D gene. CDR3 bases: TGTGCCAGCAGCTTGACGGAGCTAACTGGGAACACCATATATTTT. It yields the protein CASSLTELTGNTIYF.